A selection of T cell receptor beta chains follows, all from one sample in a study of blood T cell repertoires in COVID-19. Only in-frame clones appear in the TCRdb table, and some are missing; sequencing was by immunoSEQ multiplex PCR. The sample has some 300,000 clones, approximately 86% seen once. The source material was PBMCs or T cells enriched from blood (not recorded which). The receptors here all came from a woman in her twenties or thirties who had recovered from COVID-19. CDR3s include the opening cysteine and the closing phenylalanine or tryptophan. The order of the fields is V gene, D gene, clone size, J gene, CDR3 protein, CDR3 DNA. D genes are given only for firm matches. Rows may omit the clone size; those that give it use once, few, many or a size class.

v_call: TRBV2
d_call: .
clone_size: .
j_call: TRBJ1-6
cdr3_aa: CASSDVGLTSGYSYNSPLHF
cdr3_nt: TGTGCCAGCAGTGACGTCGGGTTGACTTCCGGTTACTCCTATAATTCACCCCTCCACTTT

v_call: TRBV5-6
d_call: TRBD2
clone_size: many
j_call: TRBJ2-1
cdr3_aa: CASSRTGTSGREEQFF
cdr3_nt: TGTGCCAGCAGTCGCACCGGGACTAGCGGCCGAGAGGAGCAGTTCTTC

v_call: TRBV18
d_call: .
clone_size: once
j_call: TRBJ1-3
cdr3_aa: CASSPEGGSLLGNTIYF
cdr3_nt: TGTGCCAGCTCACCCGAGGGCGGCAGCTTGCTCGGAAACACCATATATTTT

v_call: TRBV7-3
d_call: .
clone_size: .
j_call: TRBJ1-2
cdr3_aa: CASRSGPGGHGYTF
cdr3_nt: TGTGCCAGCAGATCGGGACCAGGAGGGCATGGCTACACCTTC

v_call: TRBV7-9
d_call: .
clone_size: .
j_call: TRBJ2-2
cdr3_aa: CASSLTGELFF
cdr3_nt: TGTGCCAGCAGCCTAACCGGGGAGCTGTTTTTT

v_call: TRBV4-1
d_call: TRBD1
clone_size: .
j_call: TRBJ1-6
cdr3_aa: CASKGGGDLGSPLHF
cdr3_nt: TGCGCCAGCAAAGGAGGGGGCGATTTGGGTTCACCCCTCCACTTT

v_call: TRBV7-6
d_call: TRBD1
clone_size: .
j_call: TRBJ1-1
cdr3_aa: CASSLGRQGPAVAFF
cdr3_nt: TGTGCCAGCAGCTTAGGCCGACAGGGGCCGGCGGTTGCTTTCTTT

v_call: TRBV7-8
d_call: .
clone_size: .
j_call: TRBJ2-3
cdr3_aa: CASSPGWETDTQYF
cdr3_nt: TGTGCCAGCAGCCCCGGATGGGAGACAGATACGCAGTATTTT

v_call: TRBV5-1
d_call: .
clone_size: once
j_call: TRBJ2-3
cdr3_aa: CASSPQGLKGWADTQYF
cdr3_nt: TGCGCCAGCAGCCCCCAGGGGTTGAAGGGATGGGCAGATACGCAGTATTTT

v_call: TRBV5-5
d_call: TRBD1
clone_size: once
j_call: TRBJ1-4
cdr3_aa: CASTGTGDQKLFF
cdr3_nt: TGTGCCAGCACTGGGACAGGGGACCAAAAACTGTTTTTT

v_call: TRBV7-9
d_call: .
clone_size: .
j_call: TRBJ2-7
cdr3_aa: CASSSPGHPFYEQYF
cdr3_nt: TGTGCCAGCAGCTCGCCGGGACATCCTTTCTACGAGCAGTACTTC

v_call: TRBV4-3
d_call: .
clone_size: .
j_call: TRBJ2-7
cdr3_aa: CASSQVEGGYEQYF
cdr3_nt: TGCGCCAGCAGCCAGGTAGAAGGGGGCTACGAGCAGTACTTC

v_call: TRBV19
d_call: .
clone_size: .
j_call: TRBJ2-3
cdr3_aa: CASSMLTPGDPDTQYF
cdr3_nt: TGTGCCAGTAGTATGCTGACCCCAGGGGATCCAGATACGCAGTATTTT

v_call: TRBV5-1
d_call: .
clone_size: .
j_call: TRBJ2-3
cdr3_aa: CASSLGAGSKVTGLTDTQYF
cdr3_nt: TGCGCCAGCAGCTTGGGAGCGGGCTCTAAAGTGACCGGGCTCACAGATACGCAGTATTTT

v_call: TRBV6-1
d_call: .
clone_size: .
j_call: TRBJ1-1
cdr3_aa: CASYSGRAFF
cdr3_nt: TGTGCCAGCTACAGCGGGAGAGCTTTCTTT

v_call: TRBV5-6
d_call: .
clone_size: once
j_call: TRBJ1-3
cdr3_aa: CASSLRVQVLSGNTIYF
cdr3_nt: TGTGCCAGCAGCCTCCGGGTACAGGTGCTCTCTGGAAACACCATATATTTT

v_call: TRBV7-9
d_call: .
clone_size: .
j_call: TRBJ2-5
cdr3_aa: CASSPTVADKETQYF
cdr3_nt: TGTGCCAGCAGCCCAACCGTGGCTGATAAAGAGACCCAGTACTTC

v_call: TRBV3-1/TRBV3-2
d_call: .
clone_size: .
j_call: TRBJ1-1
cdr3_aa: CASSQEAGWNTEAFF
cdr3_nt: TGTGCCAGCAGCCAAGAAGCGGGCTGGAACACTGAAGCTTTCTTT

v_call: TRBV10-3
d_call: .
clone_size: .
j_call: TRBJ2-7
cdr3_aa: CAINGPNVLQDCEQYF
cdr3_nt: TGTGCCATCAACGGACCGAACGTTCTCCAGGACTGCGAGCAGTACTTC

v_call: TRBV9
d_call: TRBD2
clone_size: .
j_call: TRBJ2-5
cdr3_aa: CASSVAAGVQETQYF
cdr3_nt: TGTGCCAGCAGCGTAGCGGCGGGAGTCCAAGAGACCCAGTACTTC

v_call: TRBV12-3/TRBV12-4
d_call: .
clone_size: once
j_call: TRBJ1-2
cdr3_aa: CASAQGYHGYTF
cdr3_nt: TGTGCCAGCGCACAGGGTTATCATGGCTACACCTTC

v_call: TRBV5-4
d_call: .
clone_size: .
j_call: TRBJ2-7
cdr3_aa: CASSPSVGRTWGEQYF
cdr3_nt: TGTGCCAGCAGCCCCTCTGTGGGCAGGACTTGGGGAGAGCAGTACTTC

v_call: TRBV9
d_call: .
clone_size: once
j_call: TRBJ1-2
cdr3_aa: CASSVDILVGGYTF
cdr3_nt: TGTGCCAGCAGCGTAGATATTCTGGTGGGCGGCTACACCTTC

v_call: TRBV4-3
d_call: TRBD1
clone_size: .
j_call: TRBJ1-6
cdr3_aa: CASSQGFSTGINSPLHF
cdr3_nt: TGCGCCAGCAGCCAAGGATTCTCGACAGGGATCAATTCACCCCTCCACTTT

v_call: TRBV18
d_call: .
clone_size: few
j_call: TRBJ2-7
cdr3_aa: CASSGDNPYEQYF
cdr3_nt: TGTGCCAGCTCTGGGGACAATCCCTACGAGCAGTACTTC

v_call: TRBV6-5
d_call: .
clone_size: .
j_call: TRBJ1-6
cdr3_aa: CASSYMGGSNSPLHF
cdr3_nt: TGTGCCAGCAGTTACATGGGGGGAAGTAATTCACCCCTCCACTTT

v_call: TRBV5-4
d_call: .
clone_size: few
j_call: TRBJ2-1
cdr3_aa: CASSLGDWSEQFF
cdr3_nt: TGTGCCAGCAGCCTGGGTGATTGGAGTGAGCAGTTCTTC

v_call: TRBV10-2
d_call: TRBD2
clone_size: .
j_call: TRBJ2-1
cdr3_aa: CASSDNSYSGGGFF
cdr3_nt: TGCGCCAGCAGTGATAACTCCTACTCGGGGGGTGGGTTCTTC

v_call: TRBV7-6
d_call: TRBD2
clone_size: once
j_call: TRBJ2-1
cdr3_aa: CASSFRRTSGINSYNEQFF
cdr3_nt: TGTGCCAGCAGCTTTAGGCGGACTAGCGGGATAAACTCCTACAATGAGCAGTTCTTC

v_call: TRBV7-2
d_call: TRBD1
clone_size: .
j_call: TRBJ2-1
cdr3_aa: CASSPPPGQGYNEQFF
cdr3_nt: TGTGCCAGCAGCCCCCCCCCGGGACAGGGGTATAATGAGCAGTTCTTC

v_call: TRBV29-1
d_call: .
clone_size: .
j_call: TRBJ2-7
cdr3_aa: CSVVSGLGEQYF
cdr3_nt: TGCAGCGTTGTCTCAGGGCTCGGCGAGCAGTACTTC

v_call: TRBV5-4
d_call: TRBD1
clone_size: .
j_call: TRBJ2-7
cdr3_aa: CASSSGQGRYEQYF
cdr3_nt: TGTGCCAGCAGCTCCGGACAGGGTCGGTACGAGCAGTACTTC

v_call: TRBV5-1
d_call: TRBD1
clone_size: .
j_call: TRBJ1-2
cdr3_aa: CASSLEYPGGLYGYTF
cdr3_nt: TGCGCCAGCAGCTTGGAGTATCCAGGGGGCTTATATGGCTACACCTTC

v_call: TRBV5-1
d_call: .
clone_size: .
j_call: TRBJ1-2
cdr3_aa: CASFDSPGVYGYTF
cdr3_nt: TGCGCCAGCTTTGACTCGCCTGGAGTCTATGGCTACACCTTC

v_call: TRBV28
d_call: TRBD1
clone_size: few
j_call: TRBJ1-6
cdr3_aa: CASSYLQGGGSPLHF
cdr3_nt: TGTGCCAGCAGTTACTTACAGGGGGGGGGTTCACCCCTCCACTTT

v_call: TRBV24-1
d_call: TRBD1
clone_size: .
j_call: TRBJ2-5
cdr3_aa: CATSGGQGFLGETQYF
cdr3_nt: TGTGCCACCAGTGGCGGACAGGGTTTTTTAGGAGAGACCCAGTACTTC

v_call: TRBV29-1
d_call: .
clone_size: .
j_call: TRBJ2-1
cdr3_aa: CSVGFTLGEQFF
cdr3_nt: TGCAGCGTCGGGTTCACTCTGGGTGAGCAGTTCTTC

v_call: TRBV5-6
d_call: TRBD2
clone_size: .
j_call: TRBJ2-4
cdr3_aa: CASSLAGGPPAKNIQYF
cdr3_nt: TGTGCCAGCAGCTTAGCGGGAGGACCCCCAGCCAAAAACATTCAGTACTTC

v_call: TRBV5-1
d_call: .
clone_size: few
j_call: TRBJ1-4
cdr3_aa: CASSSSGNSGQGEKLFF
cdr3_nt: TGCGCCAGCAGCTCCTCCGGGAACTCGGGACAAGGTGAAAAACTGTTTTTT

v_call: TRBV4-3
d_call: TRBD2
clone_size: once
j_call: TRBJ2-3
cdr3_aa: CASSQVSGGRTDTQYF
cdr3_nt: TGCGCCAGCAGCCAAGTGAGCGGGGGACGCACAGATACGCAGTATTTT

v_call: TRBV7-6
d_call: .
clone_size: .
j_call: TRBJ1-1
cdr3_aa: CASSLSGLPNTEAFF
cdr3_nt: TGTGCCAGCAGCTTATCGGGACTCCCGAACACTGAAGCTTTCTTT

v_call: TRBV27
d_call: TRBD1
clone_size: .
j_call: TRBJ2-1
cdr3_aa: CASSLSPLTWTGGHNEQFF
cdr3_nt: TGTGCCAGCAGTTTATCCCCTCTGACCTGGACAGGTGGGCACAATGAGCAGTTCTTC

v_call: TRBV12-5
d_call: TRBD2
clone_size: .
j_call: TRBJ2-1
cdr3_aa: CASGPRGRGLYNEQFF
cdr3_nt: TGTGCTAGTGGCCCGAGGGGAAGGGGACTATACAATGAGCAGTTCTTC

v_call: TRBV19
d_call: TRBD2
clone_size: .
j_call: TRBJ2-3
cdr3_aa: CASSIKAAGRVTDTQYF
cdr3_nt: TGTGCCAGTAGTATTAAGGCAGCGGGAAGGGTCACAGATACGCAGTATTTT

v_call: TRBV28
d_call: TRBD1
clone_size: .
j_call: TRBJ2-7
cdr3_aa: CASTLDRGFDEQYF
cdr3_nt: TGTGCCAGCACCTTAGACAGGGGGTTTGACGAGCAGTACTTC

v_call: TRBV20-1
d_call: .
clone_size: .
j_call: TRBJ2-7
cdr3_aa: CSASIPKRSPYEQYF
cdr3_nt: TGCAGTGCTAGTATTCCCAAGCGGTCCCCCTACGAGCAGTACTTC

v_call: TRBV2
d_call: .
clone_size: .
j_call: TRBJ1-2
cdr3_aa: CASSDNPGDNYGYTF
cdr3_nt: TGTGCCAGCAGTGATAACCCAGGGGATAACTATGGCTACACCTTC

v_call: TRBV5-1
d_call: .
clone_size: .
j_call: TRBJ1-2
cdr3_aa: CASRLPGVGYTF
cdr3_nt: TGCGCCAGCAGGCTTCCCGGGGTTGGCTACACCTTC

v_call: TRBV3-1/TRBV3-2
d_call: TRBD2
clone_size: .
j_call: TRBJ2-7
cdr3_aa: CASSRQLAGDPFF
cdr3_nt: TGTGCCAGCAGCCGCCAACTAGCGGGGGACCCATTCTTC

v_call: TRBV30
d_call: .
clone_size: .
j_call: TRBJ1-6
cdr3_aa: CAWSSQGIGSPLHF
cdr3_nt: TGTGCCTGGAGTTCACAGGGTATAGGATCACCCCTCCACTTT

v_call: TRBV3-1/TRBV3-2
d_call: TRBD2
clone_size: .
j_call: TRBJ2-7
cdr3_aa: CASSQEGGPFEQYF
cdr3_nt: TGTGCCAGCAGCCAAGAGGGAGGGCCCTTTGAGCAGTACTTC

v_call: TRBV5-6
d_call: TRBD2
clone_size: .
j_call: TRBJ2-3
cdr3_aa: CASRQGLAGVDDTQYF
cdr3_nt: TGTGCCAGCAGACAAGGATTAGCGGGAGTTGACGATACGCAGTATTTT

v_call: TRBV19
d_call: .
clone_size: .
j_call: TRBJ2-3
cdr3_aa: CASSTLGGPTDTQYF
cdr3_nt: TGTGCCAGTAGTACCCTTGGGGGCCCCACAGATACGCAGTATTTT